These 26 T cell receptor beta chains originate from one sample sequenced in a study of blood T cell repertoires in COVID-19. Generated by immunoSEQ multiplex PCR, the TCRdb table keeps only in-frame clones and is missing some. The table has just over 300,000 clones, approximately 90% seen once. Sequenced input: PBMCs or T cells enriched from blood (not recorded which). These receptors were obtained from a man younger than 45 who had recovered from COVID-19.

This chain joins TRBV15 and TRBJ2-6, with TRBD2 matching 7 bases. Germline-derived CDR1 and CDR2 are LNHNV and YYDKDF (reference sequence). The J segment lost 2 bases and the V segment lost 7 bases, leaving 8 bases of the junction unmatched. CDR3 size: 16 residues. The CDR3 reads CATIRGDSAGANVLTF. CDR3 sequence (DNA): TGTGCCACCATTCGGGGGGATTCTGCTGGGGCCAACGTCCTGACTTTC.

The CDR3 sequence: CASSLPPGSDTGELFF. CDR3 nucleotide sequence: TGTGCCAGCAGCTTGCCCCCGGGGTCGGACACCGGGGAGCTGTTTTTT. The chain recombines TRBV5-4 with TRBJ2-2; TRBD2 is a possible D gene (5 bases). With 1 base removed from V and 3 bases from J, the gap between germline ends came to 13 bases. Germline CDR1 SGHNT, CDR2 YYREEE (reference sequence). This CDR3 contains 16 residues.

V and J are TRBV10-3 and TRBJ1-2; 8 bases agree with TRBD1. Germline V CDR1 and CDR2: ENHRY, SYGVKD. J lost 4 bases, V lost 0 bases, and 4 bases had no gene match. This CDR3 spans 15 amino acids. The CDR3 bases are TGTGCCATCAGTGAGTCCCCAGGGGGCGGCTATGGCTACACCTTC. This encodes CAISESPGGGYGYTF.

This chain connects TRBV18 to TRBJ1-6; a possible D gene is TRBD1 (6 bases). With 2 bases removed from V and 9 bases from J, the gap between germline ends came to 8 bases. Germline V gene lookup returns CDR1 KGHSH and CDR2 LQKENI. This CDR3 region has 13 residues. The CDR3 DNA reads TGTGCCAGCTCACCAGGGGGCCGTTCACCCCTCCACTTT. Amino acid sequence: CASSPGGRSPLHF.

This sequence joins TRBV7-6 and TRBJ2-5; TRBD2 matches 10 bases. Germline CDR1 SGHVS, CDR2 FNYEAQ. After removal of 1 base from V and 2 bases from J, the junction contained 1 base not matched to a gene. The CDR3 runs 15 residues. CDR3 coding DNA: TGTGCCAGCAGCTTAGGAGCGGGAGGGCAAGAGACCCAGTACTTC. It specifies CASSLGAGGQETQYF.

This clone appeared a few times. This chain uses TRBV28 with TRBJ1-1, with D possibly TRBD1 on 6 matching bases. Germline V gene sequence: CDR1 MDHEN, CDR2 SYDVKM. CDR3 size: 13 residues. V was pared by 7 bases and J by 1 base, with 10 bases between. CDR3: CASIPGQNTEAFF. DNA for the CDR3: TGTGCCAGCATTCCGGGACAGAACACTGAAGCTTTCTTT.

A remark on this clone: The identical CDR3 is also encoded by other nucleotide sequences in the sample. The chain combines TRBV19 with TRBJ1-5, with 7 bases fitting TRBD1. The CDR3 covers 14 residues. Germline CDR1 is LNHDA and CDR2 is SQIVND (reference sequence). V was clipped by 4 bases and J by 7 bases; unmatched bases: 7. The CDR3 is CASSRTGKGQPQHF. The CDR3 coding sequence is TGTGCCAGTAGTAGGACAGGCAAGGGCCAGCCCCAGCATTTT.

Points on this clone: A much more abundant neighbour one base away suggests this may be a read error. This chain links TRBV3-1 (or the pseudogene TRBV3-2) with TRBJ1-2, with 8 bases aligning to TRBD1. Germline values: CDR1 LGHDT, CDR2 YNNKEL (reference sequence). This CDR3 spans 13 amino acids. The junction had 3 bases not matched to a gene; V was cut back by 5 bases and J by 4 bases. CDR3 protein: CASSITGGYGYTF. In DNA form, the CDR3 reads TGTGCCAGCAGCATCACAGGGGGCTATGGCTACACCTTC.

The chain uses TRBV4-2 and TRBJ1-2, with TRBD1 identical over 9 bases. In germline, CDR1 is LGHNA, CDR2 YNFKEQ. This CDR3 has 14 residues. Trimming at V came to 4 bases and at J to 8 bases, leaving 8 bases not matched to a gene. The CDR3 DNA sequence: TGTGCCAGCAGCCCCCGGGACAGGGAAGGCGGCTACACCTTC. Residues: CASSPRDREGGYTF.

The chain recombines TRBV12-3 or TRBV12-4 with TRBJ1-2; TRBD1 is a possible D gene (6 bases). V lost 3 bases and J 8 bases, leaving 10 bases between the germline ends. The CDR3 loop spans 12 amino acids. The CDR3 protein is CASSLDSLGYTF. The CDR3 DNA reads as TGTGCCAGCAGTTTGGACAGTCTCGGCTACACCTTC.

This chain links TRBV6-2 or TRBV6-3 with TRBJ1-1; 8 bases line up with TRBD1. CDR3 size: 18 residues. Trimming removed 2 bases from V and 1 base from J; junction bases left unmatched: 12. Looked up from germline, CDR1 is MNHEY and CDR2 is SVGEGT. This CDR3 reads CASSYIWGQALGNTEAFF. The CDR3 DNA sequence: TGTGCCAGCAGTTACATTTGGGGACAGGCCTTGGGGAACACTGAAGCTTTCTTT.

For the CDR3, the DNA is TGTGCCAGCAGCTTAGTGAGCACCGGGGAGCTGTTTTTT. Protein sequence: CASSLVSTGELFF. The chain is built from TRBV11-3 and TRBJ2-2; D call uncertain. The CDR3 is 13 amino acids. Deletions cut 1 base from V and 4 bases from J, with 4 bases between. The germline gives CDR1 SGHNT, CDR2 YENEEA.

The J gene is TRBJ1-4, the V gene TRBV6-5, with a weak D call TRBD1 (5 bases). The CDR3 contains 12 residues. Germline CDR1 MNHEY, CDR2 SVGAGI. V lost 6 bases to trimming and J lost 8 bases, with 10 bases between them. CDR3 in amino acids: CASRGLWEKLFF. CDR3 DNA sequence: TGTGCCAGCAGGGGGCTGTGGGAAAAACTGTTTTTT.

Concerning this clone itself: The identical CDR3 is also encoded by other nucleotide sequences in the sample. J is TRBJ1-1 and V is TRBV11-2, with no clear D. This CDR3 is 13 amino acids long. Germline V lookup: CDR1 SGHAT, CDR2 FQNNGV. Trimming left V 2 bases short and J 2 bases short, with 6 bases between. CDR3 sequence (DNA): TGTGCCAGCAGCTTATCAGGCAACACTGAAGCTTTCTTT. Its protein product is CASSLSGNTEAFF.

V gene TRBV5-4 combines with J gene TRBJ1-1; 7 bases are a match to TRBD1. With V trimmed by 4 bases and J by 4 bases, 7 bases remained unmatched. The germline V gene encodes CDR1 SGHNT and CDR2 YYREEE (reference sequence). CDR3 length: 14 amino acids. In DNA form, the CDR3 reads TGTGCCAGCAGCGGTAACAGGGGCGGCACTGAAGCTTTCTTT. Its protein is CASSGNRGGTEAFF.

The chain uses TRBV4-1 and TRBJ2-1; the match to TRBD2 covers 10 bases. V was clipped by 0 bases and J by 3 bases; unmatched bases: 8. This CDR3 has 18 amino acids. CDR1 is MGHRA and CDR2 is YSYEKL in the germline V gene. CDR3 in amino acids: CASSQDIALAGVYNEQFF. CDR3 in DNA: TGCGCCAGCAGCCAAGATATAGCGCTAGCGGGGGTCTACAATGAGCAGTTCTTC.

V usage is TRBV6-5 and J usage is TRBJ1-2; 11 positions match TRBD1. Germline-derived CDR1 and CDR2 are MNHEY and SVGAGI. The CDR3 has 15 residues. The junction had 8 bases not matched to a gene; V was cut back by 6 bases and J by 5 bases. The CDR3: CASRDRGQGVYGYTF. The CDR3 DNA follows: TGTGCCAGCAGGGACAGGGGGCAAGGGGTGTATGGCTACACCTTC.

The chain links TRBV9 to TRBJ1-5; maybe TRBD1 (5 bases). Trimming took off 0 bases at V and 4 bases at J, with 8 bases between the two ends. This CDR3 contains 14 residues. The germline gives CDR1 SGDLS, CDR2 YYNGEE. CDR3 sequence: CASSVGGENQPQHF. The CDR3 DNA reads as TGTGCCAGCAGCGTAGGGGGCGAAAATCAGCCCCAGCATTTT.

The chain couples TRBV7-8 to TRBJ2-2; 11 bases agree with TRBD1. CDR1 is SGHVS, CDR2 FQNEAQ, per germline. The CDR3 is made up of 15 amino acids. With V trimmed by 5 bases and J by 7 bases, 6 bases remained unmatched. DNA of the CDR3: TGTGCCAGCAGCCCCCGAGGGACAGGGGGCGGGGAGCTGTTTTTT. Protein sequence: CASSPRGTGGGELFF.

This chain connects TRBV6-4 to TRBJ2-5; TRBD2 agrees at 8 bases. V shed 3 bases, J shed 5 bases, and the junction held 8 bases outside the gene matches. Germline values: CDR1 MRHNA, CDR2 SNTAGT. The CDR3 length is 15 residues. The DNA for the CDR3 is TGTGCCAGCAGTGAAACTAGCGGATGGGGGGAGACCCAGTACTTC. Its protein product is CASSETSGWGETQYF.

The chain couples TRBV29-1 to TRBJ2-3; possibly TRBD1 for D (5 bases). In germline, CDR1 is SQVTM, CDR2 ANQGSEA. The V and J ends lost 7 bases and 2 bases respectively, with 13 bases between them. CDR3 length: 13 residues. The CDR3 here is CSAQDIYTDTQYF. CDR3 DNA sequence: TGCAGCGCACAGGACATCTACACAGATACGCAGTATTTT.

The chain employs TRBV5-1 and TRBJ1-5; TRBD1 matches 8 bases. The CDR3 length is 14 residues. Germline CDR1 SGHRS, CDR2 YFSETQ. The J segment lost 9 bases and the V segment lost 4 bases, leaving 9 bases of the junction unmatched. The chain's CDR3 is CASSPTGGKGPQHF. CDR3 coding DNA: TGCGCCAGCAGCCCAACAGGGGGAAAAGGGCCCCAGCATTTT.

Details on this clone: A clone one base away is much larger, so this may be a read error. V gene TRBV7-6 combines with J gene TRBJ1-1, with 8 bases matching TRBD1. The germline CDR1 and CDR2 sequences are SGHVS and FNYEAQ. CDR3 length equals 14 residues. This chain's CDR3 is CASSSGQGNTKAFF. In DNA form, the CDR3 reads TGTGCCAGCAGCTCCGGACAGGGTAACACTAAAGCTTTCTTT. The variable domain in full, with the rest retrieved from reference TRBV7-6 and TRBJ1-1, is GAGVSQSPRYKVTKRGQDVALRCDPISGHVSLYWYRQALGQGPEFLTYFNYEAQQDKSGLPNDRFSAERPEGSISTLTIQRTEQRDSAMYRCASSSGQGNTKAFFGQGTRLTVV.

J is TRBJ2-7 and V is TRBV11-2, with unresolved D. The CDR3 spans 13 residues. Germline V CDR1 and CDR2: SGHAT, FQNNGV. Trimming removed 4 bases from V and 4 bases from J, with 11 bases in between. The CDR3 DNA reads as TGTGCCAGCAGCTGGCACCCCCGTTACGAGCAGTACTTC. Its translation is CASSWHPRYEQYF.

DNA of the CDR3: TGCGCCAGCAGCCCCCGGGAGGTAGGCTTGGGACAGGGTTATTCACCCCTCCACTTT. Protein product: CASSPREVGLGQGYSPLHF. The gene calls are TRBV23-1 and TRBJ1-6; TRBD1 matches 9 bases. TRBV23-1 is treated as an ORF (open reading frame) with a function not yet certain. This CDR3 is 19 amino acids long. V shed 6 bases, J shed 8 bases, and the junction held 20 bases outside the gene matches.

This chain links TRBV6-9 with TRBJ2-1, with D perhaps TRBD2 (5 bases). Germline CDR1 MNHGY, CDR2 SVAAGI. V lost 6 bases and J 4 bases, leaving 22 bases between the germline ends. The CDR3 spans 17 residues. CDR3: CASSQHTRRRIYNEQFF. In nucleotides, the CDR3 is TGTGCCAGCAGCCAACATACCCGCCGGAGGATTTACAATGAGCAGTTCTTC.